The rows below give T cell receptor beta chains drawn from one sample of a study of CD8+ T cells in alopecia areata. TCRdb keeps only in-frame clones here, not all; method: immunoSEQ multiplex PCR. The sample includes approximately 280,000 clones, 58% of them seen just once. Sequenced material: CD4+ T cells sorted from blood, taken at week 24, from a patient treated with tofacitinib. The receptor source for this set is a human donor with alopecia areata. Each CDR3 is given with its conserved first and last residue. A D gene is named only where the DNA matches it firmly. Clone size is not always given. Where it is, it says once, few, many or a class for expanded clones.

J	size	V	D	DNA	CDR3
TRBJ1-2	.	TRBV25-1	.	TGTGCCAGCAGTGGATCCGCCGGGACAACTCCCGAGGGCTACACCTTC	CASSGSAGTTPEGYTF
TRBJ2-7	.	TRBV30	.	TGTGCCTGGAGTGGAGGGTTCTCCTACGAGCAGTACTTC	CAWSGGFSYEQYF
TRBJ2-3	.	TRBV18	.	TGTGCCAGCTCACCATCTGGACCCGGAGGACGCACAGATACGCAGTATTTT	CASSPSGPGGRTDTQYF
TRBJ2-1	few	TRBV4-3	.	TGCGCCAGCAGCCAACGGAATCGGGCCACCGCCCGGGAGCAGTTCTTC	CASSQRNRATAREQFF
TRBJ1-2	.	TRBV29-1	.	TGCAGCGTTGACCCAGGGCTGCGGGGCTACACCTTC	CSVDPGLRGYTF
TRBJ1-1	.	TRBV1	.	TGCACCAGCAGCCAAGTACGGGGTAGCACTGAAGCTTTCTTT	CTSSQVRGSTEAFF
TRBJ1-6	.	TRBV5-6	.	TGTGCCAGCAGCTTTAGGGGCACTTTTTATTCACCCCTCCACTTT	CASSFRGTFYSPLHF
TRBJ2-7	few	TRBV29-1	.	TGCAGCGCCCAGCGGCTTCTAACCTACGAGCAGTACTTC	CSAQRLLTYEQYF
TRBJ2-1	few	TRBV4-2	.	TGTGCCAGCAGCCAATTAGCAGGGCCCTACAATGAGCAGTTCTTC	CASSQLAGPYNEQFF
TRBJ2-5	few	TRBV29-1	TRBD1	TGCAGCGCTGACAGGGGACTCCCGGAGACCCAGTACTTC	CSADRGLPETQYF
TRBJ1-1	.	TRBV10-3	TRBD1	TGTGCCATGACGCCTGACAGGGGAATAGTGACGGCTTTCTTT	CAMTPDRGIVTAFF
TRBJ1-4	few	TRBV7-2	.	TGTGCCAGCAGCTTAGACAGGTCTAATGAAAAACTGTTTTTT	CASSLDRSNEKLFF
TRBJ1-2	.	TRBV29-1	TRBD1	TGCAGCGTTGGGGACAGCGAAAACTATGGCTACACCTTC	CSVGDSENYGYTF
TRBJ2-7	.	TRBV29-1	.	TGCAGCGTTGAACGACGGGCGGTGAGAGGGCAGTACTTC	CSVERRAVRGQYF
TRBJ1-2	.	TRBV6-5	TRBD1	TGTGCCAGCAGTCGGACAGGGGTGGGCTACACCTTC	CASSRTGVGYTF
TRBJ2-3	.	TRBV4-2	TRBD2	TGTGCCAGCAGCCAGGGACTAGCGGGGGACACAGATACGCAGTATTTT	CASSQGLAGDTDTQYF
TRBJ2-3	.	TRBV9	.	TGTGCCAGCAGCGCCTCCGCGGATACGCAGTATTTT	CASSASADTQYF
TRBJ1-2	few	TRBV27	.	TGTGCCAGTGGAGACAGGCGGAGAGGCTACACCTTC	CASGDRRRGYTF
TRBJ2-1	few	TRBV7-2	.	TGTGCCAGCAGTCAGGGCGTGGGGACCTACAATGAGCAGTTCTTC	CASSQGVGTYNEQFF
TRBJ2-3	.	TRBV5-6	.	TGTGCCAGCAGCTTGTGGACGGTTTTTGGCACAGATACGCAGTATTTT	CASSLWTVFGTDTQYF
TRBJ1-1	.	TRBV30	.	TGTGCCTGGGATATGTGGAGCACTGAAGCTTTCTTT	CAWDMWSTEAFF
TRBJ2-2	few	TRBV5-4	.	TGTGCCAGCAGCTTGGCCTCTGGGCGGCGCGCGAACACCGGGGAGCTGTTTTTT	CASSLASGRRANTGELFF
TRBJ2-3	.	TRBV5-4	.	TGTGCCAGCAGCACCCGGACCGAAGGAGATACGCAGTATTTT	CASSTRTEGDTQYF
TRBJ2-3	.	TRBV4-3	TRBD2	TGCGCCAGCAGCCAGATTAGCGGGGGGGCCCAAGATACGCAGTATTTT	CASSQISGGAQDTQYF
TRBJ2-2	.	TRBV2	.	TGTGCCAGCAGTGGAGCAGCCGGACAGAACACCGGGGAGCTGTTTTTT	CASSGAAGQNTGELFF
TRBJ1-2	.	TRBV29-1	.	TGCAGCACGTTGAGGAGGGAGACATATGGCTACACCTTC	CSTLRRETYGYTF